This T cell receptor beta chain was found in a study of shared clonotypes between healthy human individuals. Over several immunoSEQ plates, each subset's genomic DNA was distributed in even portions. Produced via immunoSEQ multiplex PCR; TCRdb's table is partial and in-frame only. The sample holds some 2,000,000 clones; roughly 96% are singletons and the top ten take roughly 0.13%. Germline CDR1 LGHNA, CDR2 YSLEER. The CDR3 has 15 residues. Trimming left V 3 bases short and J 7 bases short, with 15 bases between. Sequenced: naive CD4+ T cells sorted from blood. Indicated subset: CD45RA+ positively selected. The genes are TRBV4-3 and TRBJ2-2; TRBD2 is a possible D gene (6 bases). The clonotype was recovered from a young man in good health. As DNA, the CDR3 is TGCGCCAGCAGCCAGGGCGGGAAGAAGGTCGGGGAGCTGTTTTTT. Translated: CASSQGGKKVGELFF.